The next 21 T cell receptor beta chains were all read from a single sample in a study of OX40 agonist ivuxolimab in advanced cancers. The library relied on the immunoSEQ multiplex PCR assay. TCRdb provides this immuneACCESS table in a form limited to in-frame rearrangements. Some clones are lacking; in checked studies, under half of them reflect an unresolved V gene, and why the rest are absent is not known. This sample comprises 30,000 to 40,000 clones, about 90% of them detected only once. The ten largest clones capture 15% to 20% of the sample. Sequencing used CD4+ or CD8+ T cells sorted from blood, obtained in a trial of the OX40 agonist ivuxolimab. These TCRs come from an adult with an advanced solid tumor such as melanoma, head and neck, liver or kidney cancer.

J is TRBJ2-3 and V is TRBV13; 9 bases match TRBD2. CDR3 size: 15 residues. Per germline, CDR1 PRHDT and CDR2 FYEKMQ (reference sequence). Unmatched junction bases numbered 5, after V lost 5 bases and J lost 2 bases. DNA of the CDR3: TGTGCCAGCAGCCCGGGACTAGCCAACACAGATACGCAGTATTTT. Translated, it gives CASSPGLANTDTQYF.

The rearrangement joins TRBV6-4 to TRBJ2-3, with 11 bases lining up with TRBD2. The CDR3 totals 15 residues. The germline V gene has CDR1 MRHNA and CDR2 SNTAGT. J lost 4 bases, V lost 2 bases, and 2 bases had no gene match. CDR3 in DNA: TGTGCCAGCAGTGACGGTAGCGGGGGGGCAGATACGCAGTATTTT. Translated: CASSDGSGGADTQYF.

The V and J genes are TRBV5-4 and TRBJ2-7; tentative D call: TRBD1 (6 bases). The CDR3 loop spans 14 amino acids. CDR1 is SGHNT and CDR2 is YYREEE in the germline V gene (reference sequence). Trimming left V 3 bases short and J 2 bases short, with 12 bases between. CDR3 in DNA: TGTGCCAGCAGCTCACTGGACAGCCCCTACGAGCAGTACTTC. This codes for CASSSLDSPYEQYF.

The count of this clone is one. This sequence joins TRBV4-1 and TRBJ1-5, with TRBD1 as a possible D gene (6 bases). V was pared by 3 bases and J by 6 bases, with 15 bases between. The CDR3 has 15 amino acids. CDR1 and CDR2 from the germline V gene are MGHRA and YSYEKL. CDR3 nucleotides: TGCGCCAGCAGCCAGAAAACAGGGAGAGTTCAGCCCCAGCATTTT. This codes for CASSQKTGRVQPQHF.

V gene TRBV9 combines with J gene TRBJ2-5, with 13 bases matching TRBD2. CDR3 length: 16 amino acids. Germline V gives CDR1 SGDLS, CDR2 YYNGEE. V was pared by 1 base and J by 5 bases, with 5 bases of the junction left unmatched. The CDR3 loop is CASSVTSGGAWETQYF. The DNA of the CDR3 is TGTGCCAGCAGCGTAACTAGCGGGGGGGCTTGGGAGACCCAGTACTTC. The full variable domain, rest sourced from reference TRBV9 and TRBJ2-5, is DSGVTQTPKHLITATGQRVTLRCSPRSGDLSVYWYQQSLDQGLQFLIQYYNGEERAKGNILERFSAQQFPDLHSELNLSSLELGDSALYFCASSVTSGGAWETQYFGPGTRLLVL.

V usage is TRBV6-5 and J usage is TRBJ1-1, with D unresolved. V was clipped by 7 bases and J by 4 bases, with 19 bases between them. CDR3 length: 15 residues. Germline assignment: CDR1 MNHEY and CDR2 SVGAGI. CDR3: CASIFPSVSGTEAFF. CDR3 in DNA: TGTGCCAGCATTTTCCCCTCTGTATCGGGCACTGAAGCTTTCTTT.

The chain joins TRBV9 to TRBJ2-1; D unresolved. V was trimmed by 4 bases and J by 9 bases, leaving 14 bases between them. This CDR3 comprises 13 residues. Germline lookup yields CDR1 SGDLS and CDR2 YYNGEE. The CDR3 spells CASSYSGLGEQFF. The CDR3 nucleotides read TGTGCCAGCAGCTACTCGGGCCTGGGTGAGCAGTTCTTC.

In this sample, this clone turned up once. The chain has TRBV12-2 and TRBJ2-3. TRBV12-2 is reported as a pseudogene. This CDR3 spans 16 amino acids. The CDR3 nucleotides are TGTGCAAGTCGCTTATCGGGATGGGGCAGCGCAGATACGCAGTATTTT. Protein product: CASRLSGWGSADTQYF.

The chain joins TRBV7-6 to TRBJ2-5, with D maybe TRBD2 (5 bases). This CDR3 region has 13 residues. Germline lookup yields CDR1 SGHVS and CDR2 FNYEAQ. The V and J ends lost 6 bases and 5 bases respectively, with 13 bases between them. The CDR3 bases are TGTGCCAGCAGACGGGATCTCGGGGAGACCCAGTACTTC. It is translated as CASRRDLGETQYF. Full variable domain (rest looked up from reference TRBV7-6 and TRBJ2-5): GAGVSQSPRYKVTKRGQDVALRCDPISGHVSLYWYRQALGQGPEFLTYFNYEAQQDKSGLPNDRFSAERPEGSISTLTIQRTEQRDSAMYRCASRRDLGETQYFGPGTRLLVL.

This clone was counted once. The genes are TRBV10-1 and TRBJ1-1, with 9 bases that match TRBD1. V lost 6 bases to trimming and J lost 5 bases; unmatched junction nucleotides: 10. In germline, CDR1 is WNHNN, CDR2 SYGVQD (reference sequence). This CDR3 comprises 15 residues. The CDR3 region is CASRKTGGGKTEAFF. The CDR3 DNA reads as TGCGCCAGCAGAAAAACAGGGGGCGGAAAAACTGAAGCTTTCTTT.

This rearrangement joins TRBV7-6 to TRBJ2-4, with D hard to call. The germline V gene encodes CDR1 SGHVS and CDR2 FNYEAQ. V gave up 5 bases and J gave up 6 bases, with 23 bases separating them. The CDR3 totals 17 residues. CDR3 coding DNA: TGTGCCAGCAGCCCATCAACCGGTCTTGTCATTAGAAACATTCAGTACTTC. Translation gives CASSPSTGLVIRNIQYF.

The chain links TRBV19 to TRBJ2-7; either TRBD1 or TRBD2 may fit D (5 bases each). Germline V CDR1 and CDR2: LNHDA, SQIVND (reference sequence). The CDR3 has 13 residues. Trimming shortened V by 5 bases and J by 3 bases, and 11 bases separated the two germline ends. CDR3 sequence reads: CASSLQDFYEQYF. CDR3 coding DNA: TGTGCCAGTAGTCTACAGGACTTCTACGAGCAGTACTTC.

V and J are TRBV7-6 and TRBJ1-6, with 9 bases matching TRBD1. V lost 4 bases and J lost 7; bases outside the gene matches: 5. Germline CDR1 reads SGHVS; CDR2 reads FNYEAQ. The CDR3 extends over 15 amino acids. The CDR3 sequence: CASSYSTGGNSPLHF. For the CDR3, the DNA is TGTGCCAGCAGCTACTCAACAGGGGGCAATTCACCCCTCCACTTT.

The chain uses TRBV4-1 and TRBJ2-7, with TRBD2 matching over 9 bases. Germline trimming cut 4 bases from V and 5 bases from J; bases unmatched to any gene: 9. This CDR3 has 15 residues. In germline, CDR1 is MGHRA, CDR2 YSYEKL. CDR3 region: CASSPLGSGGHEQYF. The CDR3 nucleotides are TGCGCCAGCAGCCCCCTCGGTAGCGGGGGCCACGAGCAGTACTTC.

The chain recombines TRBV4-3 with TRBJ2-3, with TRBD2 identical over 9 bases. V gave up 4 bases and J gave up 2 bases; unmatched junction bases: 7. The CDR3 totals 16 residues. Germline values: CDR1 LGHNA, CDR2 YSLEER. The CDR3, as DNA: TGCGCCAGCAGCCTCTCCCTAGCGGGGTTCACAGATACGCAGTATTTT. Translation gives CASSLSLAGFTDTQYF.

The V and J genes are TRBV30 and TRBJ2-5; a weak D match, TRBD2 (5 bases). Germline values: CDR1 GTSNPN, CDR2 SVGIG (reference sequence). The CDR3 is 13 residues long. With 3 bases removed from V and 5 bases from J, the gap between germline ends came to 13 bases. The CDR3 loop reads CAWRPLGVETQYF. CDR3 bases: TGTGCCTGGAGGCCCTTGGGAGTTGAGACCCAGTACTTC.

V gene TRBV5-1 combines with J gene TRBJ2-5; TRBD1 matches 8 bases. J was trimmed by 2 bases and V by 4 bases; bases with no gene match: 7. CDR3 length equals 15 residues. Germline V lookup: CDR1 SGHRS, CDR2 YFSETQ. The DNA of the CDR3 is TGCGCCAGCAGCCCCGGACAGGGCGGGCAAGAGACCCAGTACTTC. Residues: CASSPGQGGQETQYF.

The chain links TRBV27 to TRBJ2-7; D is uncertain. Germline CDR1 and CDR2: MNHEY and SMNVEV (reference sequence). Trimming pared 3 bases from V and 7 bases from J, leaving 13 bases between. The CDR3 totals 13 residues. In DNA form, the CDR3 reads TGTGCCAGCAGTTTCGACGCATTCCTAGAGCAGTACTTC. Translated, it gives CASSFDAFLEQYF.

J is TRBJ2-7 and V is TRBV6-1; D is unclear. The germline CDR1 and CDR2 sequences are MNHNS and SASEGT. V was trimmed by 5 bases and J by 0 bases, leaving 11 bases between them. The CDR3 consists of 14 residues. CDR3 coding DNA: TGTGCCAGCAGTCGACCCAGTCGCTCCTACGAGCAGTACTTC. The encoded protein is CASSRPSRSYEQYF.

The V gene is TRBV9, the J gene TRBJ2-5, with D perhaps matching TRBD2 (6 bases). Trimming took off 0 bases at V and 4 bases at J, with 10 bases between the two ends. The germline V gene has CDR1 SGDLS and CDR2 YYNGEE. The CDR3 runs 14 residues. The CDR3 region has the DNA TGTGCCAGCAGCGTAGCGGGGGTCGGAGAGACCCAGTACTTC. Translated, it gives CASSVAGVGETQYF.

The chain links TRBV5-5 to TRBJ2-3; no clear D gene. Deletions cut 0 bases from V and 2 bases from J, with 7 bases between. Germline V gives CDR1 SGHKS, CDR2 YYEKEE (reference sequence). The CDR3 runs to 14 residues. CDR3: CASSLAPATDTQYF. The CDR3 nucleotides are TGTGCCAGCAGCTTGGCCCCCGCCACAGATACGCAGTATTTT.